Listed here is a single TCR beta chain. The sample is drawn from a study of blood T cell repertoires in COVID-19. Whole-study context: Some COVID-19 samples were acute and others convalescent; all came from the United States, Italy and Spain. PBMCs, B-cell-depleted T cells, or T cells provided the cDNA or gDNA that made up the material.

Per the study methods: Counts of nucleated cells, estimated from reference gene primer amplification, were obtained. Assay used: immunoSEQ multiplex PCR; TCRdb lists only in-frame clones, some missing. V and J calls and clone size are as listed in that table; D and trimming were resolved from the DNA. This sample has 55,000 to 70,000 clones, with 70% to 90% found just once. The junction had 6 bases not matched to a gene; V was cut back by 1 base and J by 7 bases. The germline V gene encodes CDR1 SGHVS and CDR2 FQNEAQ. CDR3 length: 16 amino acids. Sequences were obtained from peripheral blood. The receptor comes from a man between 65 and 79 years old with acute or convalescent COVID-19. This chain joins TRBV7-8 and TRBJ2-3; 12 positions agree with TRBD2. CDR3 coding DNA: TGTGCCAGCAGCTTAGGTTCTAGCGGGGGGGCGTATACGCAGTATTTT. This encodes CASSLGSSGGAYTQYF.